Sequencing of this TCR beta chain was carried out in a study of blood T cells in healthy people across ages. Notes on the study in general: Strong correlation linked observed beta diversity and percent naive T cells.

Isolated per sample were at least 7 million PBMCs. A J-beta primer mix and a sample-barcoded 5' primer were used in a second PCR of roughly 7 to 12 cycles. All samples yielded 3 million or more CDR3-containing paired-end reads. Via MiXCR, TCRdb re-called the 5' RACE reads, giving one row per CDR3 protein. The data contain some 1.5 million distinct CDR3 sequences, under 55% of them singletons. The CDR3 contains 16 residues. Germline V lookup: CDR1 MNHEY, CDR2 SMNVEV (reference sequence). V dropped 5 bases and J dropped 4; count of bases not matched to a gene: 6. Regarding this clonotype: As yet, its antigen is unknown.

The rearrangement uses TRBV27 and TRBJ2-6; TRBD1 matches 9 bases. What was sequenced was blood. The clonotype originates from a woman under 30 in good health. CDR3 DNA: TGTGCCAGCAGTATACAGGGGGCTACGGGGGCCAACGTCCTGACTTTC. Protein: CASSIQGATGANVLTF. Full variable domain (missing parts from reference TRBV27 and TRBJ2-6): EAQVTQNPRYLITVTGKKLTVTCSQNMNHEYMSWYRQDPGLGLRQIYYSMNVEVTDKGDVPEGYKVSRKEKRNFPLILESPSPNQTSLYFCASSIQGATGANVLTFGAGSRLTVL.